Below, 11 T cell receptor beta chains from the same sample are listed, as sequenced in a study of early T cells in non-severe SARS-CoV-2 infection. TCRdb redid the calling of the 5' RACE reads with MiXCR, one entry per CDR3 protein. The sample contains tens of thousands of distinct CDR3 sequences, roughly 13% of which appear only once. The sequenced sample was whole blood. All receptors come from an adult who was a healthcare worker with PCR-confirmed SARS-CoV-2 infection or an uninfected control (not recorded which).

This clonotype occurred many times. The rearrangement joins TRBV3-1 to TRBJ2-2, with TRBD2 identical over 11 bases. There are 16 residues in the CDR3. Looked up from germline, CDR1 is LGHDT and CDR2 is YNNKEL (reference sequence). V lost 2 bases and J lost 5; bases outside the gene matches: 4. DNA for the CDR3: TGTGCCAGCAGCCAACGACTAGCGGGGCGGACCGGGGAGCTGTTTTTT. It is translated as CASSQRLAGRTGELFF.

This clonotype showed up many times. The chain recombines TRBV2 with TRBJ2-1; 8 bases map to TRBD1. The J segment lost 5 bases and the V segment lost 7 bases, leaving 10 bases of the junction unmatched. Germline assignment: CDR1 SNHLY and CDR2 FYNNEI. The CDR3 runs to 15 residues. CDR3 nucleotide sequence: TGTGCCAGCACGGCTCCGGACAGGGCGAACAATGAGCAGTTCTTC. Translated, it gives CASTAPDRANNEQFF.

This clonotype has a single count. The rearrangement joins TRBV6-5 to TRBJ1-4, with 7 bases matching TRBD1. The CDR3 is made up of 14 amino acids. After removal of 6 bases from V and 8 bases from J, the junction contained 9 bases not matched to a gene. Looked up from germline, CDR1 is MNHEY and CDR2 is SVGAGI. Here the CDR3 reads CASRPGGLREKLFF. Written as DNA, the CDR3 is TGTGCCAGCAGGCCAGGGGGTCTGCGGGAAAAACTGTTTTTT.

This clonotype was found a few times. The V and J genes are TRBV19 and TRBJ1-5; D is possibly TRBD1 (6 bases). This CDR3 comprises 15 residues. Trimming stripped 3 bases from V and 5 bases from J, with 14 bases between. Germline V gene data show CDR1 as LNHDA and CDR2 as SQIVND (reference sequence). The CDR3 loop reads CASSIGRQGYQPQHF. The CDR3 DNA reads as TGTGCCAGTAGTATCGGGAGGCAGGGGTATCAGCCCCAGCATTTT.

The chain has TRBV10-1 and TRBJ2-2, with unresolved D. The CDR3 runs to 13 residues. Germline CDR1 is WNHNN and CDR2 is SYGVQD (reference sequence). Trimming took off 7 bases at V and 4 bases at J, with 10 bases between the two ends. CDR3 region: CASTESFTGELFF. The CDR3 DNA reads TGCGCCAGCACCGAGTCCTTCACCGGGGAGCTGTTTTTT.

The chain couples TRBV14 to TRBJ1-1, with D perhaps TRBD1 (5 bases). Germline V lookup: CDR1 SGHDN, CDR2 FVKESK. With 4 bases removed from V and 4 bases from J, the gap between germline ends came to 16 bases. This CDR3 contains 15 residues. The CDR3 loop reads CASSPIGQGGTEAFF. CDR3 DNA sequence: TGTGCCAGCAGCCCAATAGGTCAGGGCGGCACTGAAGCTTTCTTT.

There are many counts of this clonotype. The CDR3 DNA sequence: TGTGCCATCAGCCCCACTAGCGGGGTCTACGAGCAGTACTTC. Encoded protein: CAISPTSGVYEQYF. The V and J genes are TRBV10-3 and TRBJ2-7; TRBD2 aligns across 10 bases. The CDR3 has 14 residues. Germline values: CDR1 ENHRY, CDR2 SYGVKD. Trimming at V came to 6 bases and at J to 3 bases, leaving 5 bases not matched to a gene.

The chain carries TRBV6-4 and TRBJ2-7; D is uncertain. The CDR3 is made up of 12 amino acids. Trimming removed 5 bases from V and 0 bases from J, with 5 bases in between. The germline V gene encodes CDR1 MRHNA and CDR2 SNTAGT. CDR3 sequence: CASSTLSYEQYF. Written as DNA, the CDR3 is TGTGCCAGCAGTACCCTCTCCTACGAGCAGTACTTC.

Many counts were recorded for this clonotype. This chain uses TRBV30 with TRBJ1-1; D perhaps matches TRBD1 (5 bases). The CDR3 spans 11 residues. The germline V and J ends were trimmed by 5 bases and 9 bases, with 13 bases remaining between them. CDR1 and CDR2 (germline): GTSNPN, SVGIG (reference sequence). The CDR3 DNA reads TGTGCCTGGGCGGGGGACGCGAAAGCTTTCTTT. This sequence encodes CAWAGDAKAFF.

This clonotype has more than one count but fewer than ten. V usage is TRBV7-2 and J usage is TRBJ2-5, with 11 bases matching TRBD2. The V gene end was trimmed by 5 bases and the J gene end by 2 bases; junction bases not matched to a gene: 10. The CDR3 has 17 amino acids. Germline-derived CDR1 and CDR2 are SGHTA and FQGNSA. The CDR3 DNA is TGTGCCAGCAGCGCTCCATCCCGACTAGCGGGGCAAGAGACCCAGTACTTC. Its protein product is CASSAPSRLAGQETQYF.

This chain joins TRBV6-5 and TRBJ2-7; D is unclear. Germline V lookup: CDR1 MNHEY, CDR2 SVGAGI. CDR3 length: 14 amino acids. V was pared by 2 bases and J by 2 bases, with 10 bases between. CDR3 loop: CASSYGEGTYEQYF. CDR3 coding DNA: TGTGCCAGCAGTTACGGGGAAGGAACCTACGAGCAGTACTTC.